Each of the 28 T cell receptor beta chains below was sequenced from the same sample in a study of blood T cell repertoires in COVID-19. Clones were read by immunoSEQ multiplex PCR, and TCRdb kept only the in-frame ones, dropping some. The data hold some 190,000 clones, with about 88% observed a single time. What was sequenced was peripheral blood. All receptors derive from a woman in her 40s who had recovered from COVID-19.

The chain recombines TRBV10-2 with TRBJ2-1; a weak D match, TRBD1 (6 bases). V lost 0 bases and J 7 bases, leaving 19 bases between the germline ends. The CDR3 sequence is 17 residues long. Germline V gene data show CDR1 as WSHSY and CDR2 as SAAADI. The CDR3 here is CASSESYLGPQGNEQFF. The CDR3 bases are TGCGCCAGCAGTGAGTCCTACCTAGGGCCTCAGGGGAATGAGCAGTTCTTC.

The genes are TRBV3-1 (or the pseudogene TRBV3-2) and TRBJ2-3; D is uncertain. The CDR3 consists of 12 residues. Trimming shortened V by 1 base and J by 13 bases, and 12 bases separated the two germline ends. CDR1 and CDR2 (germline): LGHDT, YNNKEL (reference sequence). The CDR3 reads CASSQVERRKYF. The CDR3 DNA is TGTGCCAGCAGCCAAGTCGAGCGTCGTAAGTATTTT.

This sequence joins TRBV7-8 and TRBJ2-1; D gene uncertain. There are 12 residues in the CDR3. CDR1 SGHVS and CDR2 FQNEAQ come from the germline V gene. Trimming pared 7 bases from V and 7 bases from J, leaving 11 bases between. The CDR3 sequence: CASTLSWNEQFF. Written as DNA, the CDR3 is TGTGCCAGCACGCTATCATGGAATGAGCAGTTCTTC.

This clone was counted a few times. This CDR3 reads CASSQDPGLQPYNEQFF. CDR3 coding DNA: TGCGCCAGCAGCCAAGATCCGGGACTACAACCCTACAATGAGCAGTTCTTC. J is TRBJ2-1 and V is TRBV4-1; 7 bases are shared with TRBD2. The V gene end was trimmed by 0 bases and the J gene end by 2 bases; junction bases not matched to a gene: 7. CDR3 length: 17 residues. Germline V gives CDR1 MGHRA, CDR2 YSYEKL.

The V call is TRBV21-1, the J call TRBJ2-7; TRBD1 is taken as the D call from the table, unchecked against the DNA. TRBV21-1 represents a pseudogene. The CDR3 length is 17 residues. The CDR3 protein is CASSKSGQTSLVYEQYF. In DNA form, the CDR3 reads TGTGCCAGCAGCAAATCGGGACAGACTTCCCTGGTCTACGAGCAGTACTTC.

The chain couples TRBV5-1 to TRBJ2-1; 9 bases are a match to TRBD2. V was pared by 2 bases and J by 9 bases, with 12 bases of the junction left unmatched. This CDR3 contains 16 residues. Germline CDR1 SGHRS, CDR2 YFSETQ. The CDR3 nucleotides are TGCGCCAGCAGCTTATTACCAAAGCGGGAGGCGGGTGAGCAGTTCTTC. Protein sequence: CASSLLPKREAGEQFF.

The chain links TRBV5-5 to TRBJ2-7; TRBD2 agrees at 12 bases. The CDR3 contains 14 residues. Trimming at V came to 4 bases and at J to 5 bases, leaving 4 bases not matched to a gene. Per the germline V gene, CDR1 is SGHKS and CDR2 is YYEKEE (reference sequence). The CDR3 coding sequence is TGTGCCAGCAGCCCCTGGACTAGCGGGAACGAGCAGTACTTC. It encodes CASSPWTSGNEQYF.

V gene TRBV19 combines with J gene TRBJ1-2, with TRBD1 matching over 7 bases. In germline, CDR1 is LNHDA, CDR2 SQIVND (reference sequence). The CDR3 has 15 amino acids. The V gene end was trimmed by 9 bases and the J gene end by 1 base; junction bases not matched to a gene: 11. CDR3 sequence reads: CASRGQQGLNYGYTF. The CDR3 DNA is TGTGCCAGCAGGGGACAGCAAGGCCTTAACTATGGCTACACCTTC.

The rearrangement uses TRBV15 and TRBJ2-5, with TRBD2 matching over 10 bases. The CDR3 is 16 residues long. Per germline, CDR1 LNHNV and CDR2 YYDKDF (reference sequence). V lost 6 bases and J lost 4; bases outside the gene matches: 11. Here the CDR3 reads CATSKRELAGRETQYF. The CDR3 DNA is TGTGCCACCAGTAAAAGAGAACTAGCGGGAAGAGAGACCCAGTACTTC.

The chain joins TRBV7-9 to TRBJ2-7; 11 bases are a match to TRBD2. CDR3 length: 16 residues. The germline V gene encodes CDR1 SEHNR and CDR2 FQNEAQ (reference sequence). V was pared by 5 bases and J by 8 bases, with 14 bases of the junction left unmatched. In DNA, the CDR3 is TGTGCCAGCAGCCCCCCCGGAACTAGCGGGAGTCAAAAGCAGTACTTC. Protein sequence: CASSPPGTSGSQKQYF.

The rearrangement uses TRBV5-6 and TRBJ1-5, with unresolved D. The CDR3 is 15 residues long. In germline, CDR1 is SGHDT, CDR2 YYEEEE. V dropped 0 bases and J dropped 1 base, with 8 bases sitting between them. This CDR3 reads CASSLGHRSNQPQHF. The DNA for the CDR3 is TGTGCCAGCAGCTTGGGGCACAGAAGCAATCAGCCCCAGCATTTT.

V is TRBV27 and J is TRBJ1-2; TRBD1 matches 8 bases. Germline V CDR1 and CDR2: MNHEY, SMNVEV (reference sequence). V shed 0 bases, J shed 5 bases, and the junction held 5 bases outside the gene matches. The CDR3 consists of 15 residues. Here the CDR3 reads CASSLSRTGSYGYTF. CDR3 nucleotides: TGTGCCAGCAGTTTATCCCGGACAGGGAGTTATGGCTACACCTTC.

CDR3 sequence: CASSPGTGDYEQYF. The CDR3 DNA sequence: TGTGCCAGCAGCCCCGGGACAGGGGACTACGAGCAGTACTTC. The chain employs TRBV4-2 and TRBJ2-7; the match to TRBD1 covers 10 bases. V shed 4 bases and J 3 bases; nucleotides not matched to a gene: 3. The V gene's germline CDR1 is LGHNA and CDR2 YNFKEQ. The CDR3 runs to 14 residues.

The chain has TRBV4-3 and TRBJ1-2; a weak D match, TRBD1 (5 bases). CDR3 length: 13 residues. CDR1 is LGHNA, CDR2 YSLEER, per germline. Trimming removed 0 bases from V and 4 bases from J, with 6 bases in between. For the CDR3, the DNA is TGCGCCAGCAGCCAAGACAGGGTCTATGGCTACACCTTC. Protein: CASSQDRVYGYTF.

The gene calls are TRBV30 and TRBJ1-4; 9 nucleotides align to TRBD1. Germline V lookup: CDR1 GTSNPN, CDR2 SVGIG (reference sequence). J lost 7 bases, V lost 6 bases, and 6 bases had no gene match. The CDR3 loop spans 13 amino acids. CDR3 DNA sequence: TGTGCCTGCCCGGGACAGGGCCGTGAAAAACTGTTTTTT. This encodes CACPGQGREKLFF.

This chain uses TRBV5-1 with TRBJ1-4; D is possibly TRBD1 (5 bases). Looked up from germline, CDR1 is SGHRS and CDR2 is YFSETQ. Trimming cost V 2 bases and J 7 bases, with 9 bases left between them. This CDR3 contains 13 residues. CDR3 nucleotides: TGCGCCAGCAGCTTATCAGGGTTTGAAAAACTGTTTTTT. It translates to CASSLSGFEKLFF.

This chain connects TRBV7-9 to TRBJ2-1, with D possibly matching TRBD2 (5 bases). CDR3 length: 13 amino acids. The germline gives CDR1 SEHNR, CDR2 FQNEAQ (reference sequence). Trimming shortened V by 1 base and J by 9 bases, and 10 bases separated the two germline ends. The CDR3 reads CASSLELVGEQFF. Written as DNA, the CDR3 is TGTGCCAGCAGCTTAGAACTAGTCGGTGAGCAGTTCTTC.

V usage is TRBV18 and J usage is TRBJ2-5; 8 nucleotides line up with TRBD1. The V and J ends lost 1 base and 5 bases, in that order; junction bases with no gene match: 6. The length of the CDR3 is 15 residues. Germline CDR1 KGHSH, CDR2 LQKENI. The CDR3 nucleotides are TGTGCCAGCTCACCACGGACAGGGTTAGGCGAGACCCAGTACTTC. Its translation: CASSPRTGLGETQYF.

The chain joins TRBV11-2 to TRBJ2-3; 9 bases are shared with TRBD2. CDR1 is SGHAT, CDR2 FQNNGV, per germline. This CDR3 region has 14 residues. V dropped 8 bases and J dropped 4; count of bases not matched to a gene: 7. The CDR3 DNA sequence: TGTGCCAGCTCCGTGCGGGAGGGCTCAGATACGCAGTATTTT. It yields the protein CASSVREGSDTQYF.

The chain recombines TRBV11-2 with TRBJ2-1; 7 bases fit TRBD2. Germline CDR1 and CDR2: SGHAT and FQNNGV. The CDR3 is made up of 16 amino acids. The trim removed 0 bases at V and 2 bases at J, leaving 4 bases unmatched. CDR3 sequence reads: CASSLDPGGTYNEQFF. The CDR3 DNA follows: TGTGCCAGCAGCTTAGATCCGGGAGGAACCTACAATGAGCAGTTCTTC. The full variable domain, its missing parts supplied by reference TRBV11-2 and TRBJ2-1, is EAGVAQSPRYKIIEKRQSVAFWCNPISGHATLYWYQQILGQGPKLLIQFQNNGVVDDSQLPKDRFSAERLKGVDSTLKIQPAKLEDSAVYLCASSLDPGGTYNEQFFGPGTRLTVL.

J is TRBJ2-7 and V is TRBV6-5; 9 nucleotides agree with TRBD1. The CDR3 has 15 amino acids. CDR1 is MNHEY and CDR2 is SVGAGI in the germline V gene. Trimming removed 6 bases from V and 0 bases from J; junction bases left unmatched: 6. The CDR3 DNA is TGTGCCAGCAGCGGAGGGACAGGGACCTCCTACGAGCAGTACTTC. It yields the protein CASSGGTGTSYEQYF.

The chain links TRBV19 to TRBJ2-7, with 9 bases identical to TRBD1. The CDR3 is made up of 11 amino acids. The V gene end was trimmed by 5 bases and the J gene end by 12 bases; junction bases not matched to a gene: 5. In germline, CDR1 is LNHDA, CDR2 SQIVND (reference sequence). CDR3 sequence: CASSGGQGLYF. CDR3 bases: TGTGCCAGTAGTGGGGGACAGGGACTGTACTTC.

The J gene is TRBJ1-1, the V gene TRBV6-1, with D possibly being TRBD1 (6 bases). The CDR3 length is 16 residues. From germline, CDR1 is MNHNS and CDR2 SASEGT. Trimming took 2 bases from V and 1 from J, leaving 14 bases between them. The CDR3 loop is CASSEYAGVTNTEAFF. For the CDR3, the DNA is TGTGCCAGCAGTGAATATGCAGGGGTGACGAACACTGAAGCTTTCTTT.

This sequence joins TRBV7-9 and TRBJ1-1; the match to TRBD1 covers 8 bases. The germline V gene has CDR1 SEHNR and CDR2 FQNEAQ (reference sequence). The CDR3 has 14 residues. J gave up 4 bases and V 5 bases, and 6 bases lay outside the gene matches. CDR3 coding DNA: TGTGCCAGCAGCCTAATACAGGGGGGCACTGAAGCTTTCTTT. It specifies CASSLIQGGTEAFF.

The chain links TRBV3-1 (or the pseudogene TRBV3-2) to TRBJ2-3; 10 bases map to TRBD2. The CDR3 totals 16 residues. The germline V gene encodes CDR1 LGHDT and CDR2 YNNKEL (reference sequence). Unmatched junction bases numbered 6, after V lost 6 bases and J lost 0 bases. This CDR3 reads CASRFSGRLSTDTQYF. The CDR3 DNA follows: TGTGCCAGCAGATTTAGCGGGAGGCTGAGCACAGATACGCAGTATTTT.

V is TRBV5-4 and J is TRBJ2-7; TRBD1 agrees at 7 bases. This CDR3 is built from 16 residues. V was clipped by 4 bases and J by 5 bases; unmatched bases: 15. Germline V lookup: CDR1 SGHNT, CDR2 YYREEE (reference sequence). CDR3 in amino acids: CASSVQGLGFGNEQYF. Here the CDR3 DNA reads TGTGCCAGCAGCGTACAGGGGTTAGGGTTTGGTAACGAGCAGTACTTC.

This chain uses TRBV6-5 with TRBJ1-5; D perhaps matches TRBD1 (6 bases). The V end was cut by 6 bases, the J end by 6 bases, with 9 bases between. The CDR3 loop spans 12 amino acids. The V gene's germline CDR1 is MNHEY and CDR2 SVGAGI. In DNA form, the CDR3 reads TGTGCCAGCAGGACAGGCGGTCAGCCCCAGCATTTT. It yields the protein CASRTGGQPQHF.

The chain combines TRBV10-2 with TRBJ1-5; the D gene is possibly TRBD1 (5 bases). The V and J ends lost 3 bases and 2 bases respectively, with 5 bases between them. Germline values: CDR1 WSHSY, CDR2 SAAADI. The CDR3 runs to 13 residues. Here the CDR3 reads CASSDRGNQPQHF. The CDR3 bases are TGCGCCAGCAGTGACAGGGGCAATCAGCCCCAGCATTTT.